The source of this T cell receptor (beta chain) is a study of cytomegalovirus exposure and HLA in healthy donors. General study points: Listed as cytomegalovirus-associated were 150 to 200 TCR beta chains.

The V gene end was trimmed by 5 bases and the J gene end by 2 bases; junction bases not matched to a gene: 9. There are 16 residues in the CDR3. CDR1 SGHTA and CDR2 FQGNSA come from the germline V gene. Produced via immunoSEQ multiplex PCR; TCRdb's table is partial and in-frame only. The table lists tens of thousands of clones, approximately 93% of them singletons, with about 3.8% in the top ten. About this clone itself: The antigen remains undetermined.

The source of this sequence is a young woman in good health and CMV-seronegative. The genes are TRBV7-2 and TRBJ2-3; 8 positions match TRBD2. The source material was PBMCs. The CDR3 coding sequence is TGTGCCAGCAGCCTCGGACTAGCCACCCTCACAGATACGCAGTATTTT. Translating gives CASSLGLATLTDTQYF.